The 16 T cell receptor beta chains given below trace back to one sample, sequenced in a study of blood T cells in healthy people across ages (dated by TCRdb to between 2014 and 2017). The library was obtained by 5' RACE. These reads were obtained on an Illumina HiSeq 2500. A second about 7 to 12 cycle PCR used a sample-barcoded 5' primer and a J-beta primer mix. The public sequencing data were trimmed at Q25 with fastp and processed into clonotypes with MiXCR by TCRdb, which kept only in-frame beta chains. All rows with the same CDR3 protein become a single entry with the most common DNA and genes. The sample contains 1,300,000 or so distinct CDR3 sequences, 55% to 75% of them found a single time. The top ten constitute over 5% of the sample. Sample: blood. The receptors were sampled from a man aged 18 to 30 in good health.

The chain has TRBV20-1 and TRBJ1-1; TRBD1 matches 7 bases. CDR3 length: 14 residues. CDR1 is DFQATT, CDR2 SNEGSKA, per germline (reference sequence). V trimming: 3 bases; J trimming: 3 bases; junction bases outside the gene matches: 7. CDR3 bases: TGCAGTGCTAGTTTGGGGCAGGGGGACACTGAAGCTTTCTTT. Translated: CSASLGQGDTEAFF.

This clonotype has more than one count but fewer than ten. The rearrangement joins TRBV29-1 to TRBJ2-4; D may be TRBD2 (6 bases). The CDR3 covers 12 residues. V dropped 4 bases and J dropped 13 bases, with 17 bases sitting between them. CDR1 is SQVTM, CDR2 ANQGSEA, per germline. For the CDR3, the DNA is TGCAGCGTTGGGGACGACGGGGGAGAGCAGTACTTC. Translating it yields CSVGDDGGEQYF.

The chain joins TRBV9 to TRBJ2-7; D not certain. This CDR3 has 16 amino acids. Trimming took off 0 bases at V and 4 bases at J, with 17 bases between the two ends. Germline assignment: CDR1 SGDLS and CDR2 YYNGEE. The CDR3 protein is CASSVDLLRAEYEQYF. CDR3 nucleotides: TGTGCCAGCAGCGTAGATCTACTTAGGGCAGAATACGAGCAGTACTTC.

This clonotype was seen a few times. V and J are TRBV28 and TRBJ2-7, with TRBD2 matching over 11 bases. The J call may be wrong; the DNA end is better matched by TRBJ2-5. CDR3 length: 16 residues. Germline CDR1 MDHEN, CDR2 SYDVKM. The CDR3 DNA reads TGTGCCAGCAGAACCTTAGCGGGGGGGTCGCGCGAGACCCAGTACTTC. Encoded protein: CASRTLAGGSRETQYF.

This clonotype occurred a few times. The chain carries TRBV5-1 and TRBJ2-1; possibly TRBD1 for D (5 bases). Germline CDR1 and CDR2: SGHRS and YFSETQ. This CDR3 has 13 amino acids. Trimming shortened V by 2 bases and J by 9 bases, and 12 bases separated the two germline ends. The chain's CDR3 is CASSFAGLGEQFF. The CDR3 coding sequence is TGCGCCAGCAGCTTCGCAGGGTTGGGTGAGCAGTTCTTC.

The chain joins TRBV7-2 to TRBJ2-5; 9 nucleotides agree with TRBD1. The ends lost 3 bases at V and 5 bases at J; junction bases unmatched: 16. This CDR3 has 18 amino acids. CDR1 and CDR2 from the germline V gene are SGHTA and FQGNSA. CDR3 DNA: TGTGCCAGCAGCTTTAGTCCGGCGGACAGGGGACTACGGGAGACCCAGTACTTC. Encoded protein: CASSFSPADRGLRETQYF.

Note on this clonotype: At one end, the junction sequence differs from germline, possibly due to a read error. This sequence joins TRBV9 and TRBJ1-1; D is undetermined. The CDR3 is 14 residues long. Germline V gene lookup returns CDR1 SGDLS and CDR2 YYNGEE. The CDR3, as DNA: TGTGCCAGCAGCGTAGGCGGGAGGAGCACTGAAGTTTTCTTT. This sequence encodes CASSVGGRSTEVFF.

The V call is TRBV7-9, the J call TRBJ2-3, with TRBD2 matching 9 bases. V dropped 0 bases and J dropped 5; count of bases not matched to a gene: 15. The CDR3 contains 19 residues. Germline CDR1 SEHNR, CDR2 FQNEAQ (reference sequence). This CDR3 reads CASSLALQTLAGKIDTQYF. CDR3 nucleotides: TGTGCCAGCAGCTTAGCGTTACAAACCCTAGCGGGAAAAATAGATACGCAGTATTTT. The variable domain in full, with the rest retrieved from reference TRBV7-9 and TRBJ2-3, is DTGVSQNPRHKITKRGQNVTFRCDPISEHNRLYWYRQTLGQGPEFLTYFQNEAQLEKSRLLSDRFSAERPKGSFSTLEIQRTEQGDSAMYLCASSLALQTLAGKIDTQYFGPGTRLTVL.

The genes are TRBV20-1 and TRBJ2-3, with 9 positions matching TRBD2. Losses at the gene ends were 8 bases for V and 5 bases for J; bases not matched to a gene: 11. In germline, CDR1 is DFQATT, CDR2 SNEGSKA (reference sequence). This CDR3 is built from 14 residues. CDR3 nucleotides: TGCAGTTCCAATCCTAGCGGGGTGAAAGATACGCAGTATTTT. Its translation is CSSNPSGVKDTQYF.

The V call is TRBV6-2 or TRBV6-3, the J call TRBJ2-1, with TRBD1 identical over 7 bases. J was trimmed by 4 bases and V by 6 bases; bases with no gene match: 15. Germline values: CDR1 MNHEY, CDR2 SVGEGT. This CDR3 comprises 17 residues. The CDR3 reads CASSLLTGPMSYNEQFF. CDR3 bases: TGTGCCAGCAGCCTCCTGACAGGGCCAATGTCATACAATGAGCAGTTCTTC.

This clonotype was seen just once. This chain links TRBV20-1 with TRBJ1-2; D gene uncertain. The germline gives CDR1 DFQATT, CDR2 SNEGSKA (reference sequence). The length of the CDR3 is 12 residues. The V end was cut by 1 base, the J end by 5 bases, with 8 bases between. CDR3 region: CSARVTWYGYTF. Here the CDR3 DNA reads TGCAGTGCTAGAGTGACATGGTATGGCTACACCTTC.

The chain is built from TRBV6-5 and TRBJ2-3; D possibly corresponds to TRBD1 (5 bases). The CDR3 extends over 14 amino acids. Deletions cut 6 bases from V and 4 bases from J, with 14 bases between. Looked up from germline, CDR1 is MNHEY and CDR2 is SVGAGI. The CDR3: CASRAPSGPDTQYF. As DNA, the CDR3 is TGTGCCAGCAGGGCCCCTTCAGGGCCAGATACGCAGTATTTT.

This clonotype was seen a single time. This sequence joins TRBV6-5 and TRBJ2-1, with D possibly being TRBD2 (6 bases). The end of the DNA aligns better with TRBJ2-7, so the J call may be wrong. The germline gives CDR1 MNHEY, CDR2 SVGAGI. The CDR3 is 16 residues long. The CDR3 here is CASSYETGVSYNEQYF. The DNA for the CDR3 is TGTGCCAGCAGTTACGAGACGGGGGTCTCCTACAATGAGCAGTACTTC.

This chain uses TRBV7-2 with TRBJ2-5, with 8 positions matching TRBD1. The trim removed 4 bases at V and 6 bases at J, leaving 7 bases unmatched. This CDR3 has 14 residues. Germline V CDR1 and CDR2: SGHTA, FQGNSA. This CDR3 reads CASSSLTGGKTQYF. CDR3 in DNA: TGTGCCAGCAGCTCCCTTACAGGGGGAAAGACCCAGTACTTC.

V gene TRBV5-4 combines with J gene TRBJ2-5; 8 bases line up with TRBD1. After removal of 4 bases from V and 6 bases from J, the junction contained 8 bases not matched to a gene. CDR1 SGHNT and CDR2 YYREEE come from the germline V gene (reference sequence). This CDR3 spans 14 amino acids. The CDR3 is CASSPDRAVQTQYF. The CDR3 nucleotides read TGTGCCAGCAGCCCGGACAGGGCCGTGCAGACCCAGTACTTC.

The chain is built from TRBV20-1 and TRBJ2-7, with TRBD1 as a possible D gene (6 bases). V was pared by 7 bases and J by 0 bases, with 13 bases between. The CDR3 is 13 amino acids. The germline V gene has CDR1 DFQATT and CDR2 SNEGSKA (reference sequence). The CDR3 loop reads CSVSDSDSYEQYF. DNA of the CDR3: TGCAGTGTTTCGGACAGCGACTCCTACGAGCAGTACTTC.